What follows describes a single T cell receptor (beta chain). The data stem from a study of human T cells and chemical hapten exposure. Study overall: The use of 2% DPC on about 2 cm by about 2 cm of upper inner arm skin constituted sensitization.

TCRdb ran MiXCR on the RACE reads and lists one entry per CDR3 protein. The sample lists more than 55,000 distinct CDR3 sequences; 9.8% were seen once. The time point: patch test 1, 2 weeks after DPC sensitization. As to treatment: therapeutic diphenylcyclopropenone sensitization with weekly scalp DPC. Germline CDR1 and CDR2: SGHDN and FVKESK. This CDR3 comprises 16 residues. V shed 4 bases and J shed 6 bases, with 20 bases lying between them. The clonotype was recovered from a woman in her 40s with alopecia areata. Some clones in this sample may be carry-over from other donors' samples. The specimen was whole blood, collected in connection with sensitization to the hapten diphenylcyclopropenone (DPC). The chain employs TRBV14 and TRBJ2-3, with D uncertain. Written as DNA, the CDR3 is TGTGCCAGCAGCCGGGAAGCAATGTTATTCGGTGATACGCAGTATTTT. It is translated as CASSREAMLFGDTQYF. The entire variable domain, with the rest obtained from reference TRBV14 and TRBJ2-3, is as follows: EAGVTQFPSHSVIEKGQTVTLRCDPISGHDNLYWYRRVMGKEIKFLLHFVKESKQDESGMPNNRFLAERTGGTYSTLKVQPAELEDSGVYFCASSREAMLFGDTQYFGPGTRLTVL.